This T cell receptor (beta chain) derives from a study of vaccination effects on CD4 cells after COVID-19. Before sequencing took place, the ViraFEST assay used viral peptide pools to expand antigen-specific CD4+ T cells. Following 10 days of culture, CD4+ T cells were isolated. Participants were vaccinated with two doses of either the BNT162b2 or mRNA-1273 vaccine. Each culture well received some 2.2 million PBMC. These cells were then cultured in IMDM with about 10 IU/ml IL-2 and 7.5 to 10 ug/ml peptides. Both day 3 and day 7 saw half the medium replaced with IL-2 medium. Study-level points and caveats: Healthy vaccinees had only 1 of 255 vaccine-induced clones cross-react with common cold coronaviruses.

Method: immunoSEQ multiplex PCR; TCRdb's copy keeps in-frame clones and lacks some. The table has tens of thousands of clones, around four fifths seen once. As concerns this clone: Antigen specificity is unknown.

CDR1 is MNHNY, CDR2 SVGAGI, per germline (reference sequence). With V trimmed by 5 bases and J by 5 bases, 5 bases remained unmatched. The CDR3 has 16 residues. The genes are TRBV6-6 and TRBJ2-3; 15 bases align to TRBD2. Sequencing used CD4+ T cells from PBMCs cultured with HCoV-OC43 spike peptides, obtained after COVID-19 vaccination. The subset here: HCoV-OC43 spike overlapping peptide pool stimulation. The TCR comes from a human donor who received a COVID-19 vaccine. CDR3 coding DNA: TGTGCCAGCAGTCACCTGGGACTAGCGGGGGGAGATACGCAGTATTTT. This sequence encodes CASSHLGLAGGDTQYF.